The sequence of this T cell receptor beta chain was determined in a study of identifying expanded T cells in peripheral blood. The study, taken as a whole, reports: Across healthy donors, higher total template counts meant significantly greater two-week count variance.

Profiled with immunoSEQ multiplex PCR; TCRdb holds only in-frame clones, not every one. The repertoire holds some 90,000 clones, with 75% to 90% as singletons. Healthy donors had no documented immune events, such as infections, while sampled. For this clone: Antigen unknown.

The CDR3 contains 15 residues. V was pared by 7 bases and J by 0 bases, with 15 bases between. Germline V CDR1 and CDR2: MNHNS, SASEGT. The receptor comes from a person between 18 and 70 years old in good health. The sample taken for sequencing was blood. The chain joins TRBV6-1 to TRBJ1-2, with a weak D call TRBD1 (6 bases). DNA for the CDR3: TGTGCCAGCACCGGGGGGCTGGGTGCTAACTATGGCTACACCTTC. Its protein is CASTGGLGANYGYTF.